A selection of T cell receptor beta chains follows, all from one sample in a study of shared T cell receptors in the human thymus. Repertoires were generated with immunoSEQ multiplex PCR, while TCRdb's copy carries only in-frame clones and drops some. The sample consists of some 640,000 clones, approximately 87% of them appearing once. This sample was also put to use in a study of human thymus T cells.

The source material was thymocytes. The receptors stem from a boy under three years old with a congenital heart defect. Each CDR3 is given with its conserved first and last residue. A D gene is named only where the DNA matches it firmly. Size is stated for part of the rows, as once, few or many counts, or as a class when the clone is expanded.

>TRBV28|TRBJ2-1|.|few
TGTGCCAGCCTCGGGTGGGGCCGAGATGACAATGAGCAGTTCTTC
CASLGWGRDDNEQFF
>TRBV5-8|TRBJ2-7|.|.
TGTGCCAGCAGCCCAGGGGTCTCCTACGAGCAGTACTTC
CASSPGVSYEQYF
>TRBV15|TRBJ1-5|TRBD1|.
TGTGCCACCAGCAGATCGCCGCCCGGACAGGGTAGTAATCAGCCCCAGCATTTT
CATSRSPPGQGSNQPQHF
>TRBV5-1|TRBJ2-3|TRBD1|.
TGCGCCAGCAGCAAGGACAGGGGGCGGGATACGCAGTATTTT
CASSKDRGRDTQYF
>TRBV27|TRBJ1-6|TRBD1|.
TGTGCCAGCAGTCCCCTCACAGGGGGCGGTAATTCACCCCTCCACTTT
CASSPLTGGGNSPLHF
>TRBV7-4|TRBJ2-3|TRBD2|.
TGTGCCAGCAGCTTAACTAGCGGGGGGGATACAGATACGCAGTATTTT
CASSLTSGGDTDTQYF
>TRBV7-9|TRBJ2-7|.|.
TGTGCCAGCAGCTTAGTGAGTTTTTGGGAAGGAGGAGTCTACGAGCAGTACTTC
CASSLVSFWEGGVYEQYF
>TRBV28|TRBJ1-5|TRBD1|.
TGTGCCAGCAGTCCGAAGACAGGGAAAGGGGGCAATCAGCCCCAGCATTTT
CASSPKTGKGGNQPQHF
>TRBV7-2|TRBJ2-1|TRBD1|.
TGTGCCAGCAGCGAGACAGGGGTATTGTACAATGAGCAGTTCTTC
CASSETGVLYNEQFF
>TRBV28|TRBJ1-1|.|once
TGTGCCAGCAGTGCAAAACAACAGGGTGTAGTTGTTGGAGCTTTCTTT
CASSAKQQGVVVGAFF
>TRBV7-8|TRBJ1-6|.|few
TGTGCCAGCAGCCGAACAGGGCGTTCACCCCTCCACTTT
CASSRTGRSPLHF
>TRBV19|TRBJ1-5|.|.
TGTGCCAGTAGTAAACACGGAGATCAGCCCCAGCATTTT
CASSKHGDQPQHF
>TRBV4-2|TRBJ2-3|.|.
TGTGCCAGCAGCCGGTCAAGGAAGCAGGACACAGATACGCAGTATTTT
CASSRSRKQDTDTQYF
>TRBV29-1|TRBJ1-3|.|.
TGCAGCGCACAGTCCGGCTCTGGAAACACCATATATTTT
CSAQSGSGNTIYF
>TRBV28|TRBJ1-6|TRBD1|.
TGTGCCAGCAGTAGGGACAGGAGCTCCTATAATTCACCCCTCCACTTT
CASSRDRSSYNSPLHF
>TRBV15|TRBJ1-4|TRBD1|few
TGTGCCACCAGCAGCCAGACAGGGCCTAATGAAAAACTGTTTTTT
CATSSQTGPNEKLFF
>TRBV5-6|TRBJ2-7|TRBD1|.
TGTGCCAGCACGCTCGACAAGGGCAGGGGGCTCTACGAGCAGTACTTC
CASTLDKGRGLYEQYF
>TRBV4-3|TRBJ2-1|.|.
TGCGCCAGCAGCCAAGATAGCTATAATGAGCAGTTCTTC
CASSQDSYNEQFF
>TRBV6-5|TRBJ2-1|TRBD1|.
TGTGCCAGCAGTTCCCAAGGGACAGACAACAATGAGCAGTTCTTC
CASSSQGTDNNEQFF
>TRBV5-1|TRBJ2-6|.|.
TGCGCCAGCAGCTTGGGTACTGGGGCCAACGTCCTGACTTTC
CASSLGTGANVLTF
>TRBV28|TRBJ2-3|.|.
TGTGCCAGCAACCCATGCGGCCGTTCTAGCACAGATACGCAGTATTTT
CASNPCGRSSTDTQYF
>TRBV4-1|TRBJ2-5|.|.
TGCGCCAGCAGCCAAGTTCAGGGTTTGGAGACCCAGTACTTC
CASSQVQGLETQYF
>TRBV7-9|TRBJ1-1|.|.
TGTGCCAGCGGGGGGAGGGGGGAAGCTTTCTTT
CASGGRGEAFF
>TRBV4-3|TRBJ2-7|.|.
TGCGCCAGCAGCCAAGTTGTTTTCCGGACAATAAGCTCCTACGAGCAGTACTTC
CASSQVVFRTISSYEQYF
>TRBV11-3|TRBJ1-5|TRBD1|once
TGTGCCAGCAGCCCATCACCCGGGACAGGGAATCAGCCCCAGCATTTT
CASSPSPGTGNQPQHF
>TRBV19|TRBJ2-5|TRBD2|.
TGTGCCAGTAGTATAGAGAGCGGGAGGTACCAAGAGACCCAGTACTTC
CASSIESGRYQETQYF
>TRBV7-8|TRBJ2-7|.|.
TGTGCCAGCAGCTTAGACGTGGGAGGAGGGAACTACGAGCAGTACTTC
CASSLDVGGGNYEQYF
>TRBV7-8|TRBJ2-1|TRBD2|.
TGTGCCAGCAGCTTCACCGGGACTAGACAATACAATGAGCAGTTCTTC
CASSFTGTRQYNEQFF